The T cell receptor beta chain described here comes from a study of blood T cell repertoires in COVID-19 (dated by TCRdb to between 2020 and 2021). About the investigation overall: The collaborator samples originated in the United States, Italy and Spain and spanned the acute and convalescent phases of COVID-19. The material from the prospective study consisted of cDNA or gDNA derived from T cells, B-cell-depleted T cells, or PBMCs. Subjects who had been exposed to COVID-19, were actively infected with it, or had recovered from it provided the deeply sampled blood TCRbeta repertoires that made up the dataset. The repertoires were made available in a free public database intended to serve as a resource for research on the immune response to SARS-CoV-2. The samples were drawn from two sources: the first 160 participants of the ongoing ImmuneRACE study, and over 950 subjects contributed by 6 global collaborators. The sample metadata nearly always contained a de-identified subject ID, COVID-19 status, age in years and sex. Where available, HLA class I and class II types were obtained from metadata supplied by the sample provider rather than from assay-based typing.

According to the germline V gene (reference sequence), CDR1 reads LGHDT and CDR2 reads YNNKEL. The CDR3 runs 13 amino acids, cysteine and phenylalanine included. Here the CDR3 DNA is all that survives: 39 bases in frame from base 1. Deletion took 1 base off V and 1 base off J, with a span of 4 bases between the germline ends. What the study reported, not specific to this receptor: The quantity of clinical and demographic metadata differed by source and by participant and was supplied without curation.

TCRbeta CDR3 regions were amplified from genomic DNA by means of the immunoSEQ Assay, a bias-controlled multiplex PCR. In the authors' own workflow: The number of nucleated cells in each sample was estimated from the amplification of reference gene primers within the assay. Sequence reads were collapsed and filtered to measure the absolute abundance of every unique TCRbeta CDR3 rearrangement. For each sample, productive Simpson clonality was calculated as the square root of Simpson's diversity index over productive rearrangements. TCRdb took this table from immuneACCESS and kept in-frame rearrangements with V and J called. Such tables lack part of the clones; where checked against another copy, unresolved V genes explain under half of the gap, and the rest is unexplained. V and J calls and clone size are copied from that table; D and trimming were computed from the DNA. The sample includes approximately 190,000 clones, with roughly 89% observed a single time. Jointly, the top ten make up under 4% of the sample.

Enrolling through a virtual design, the prospective study's participants ranged in age from about 18 to 89 years and lived across roughly 24 United States geographic areas. To assign participants to cohorts, the prospective study relied on clinical history that participants themselves reported in a screening survey and a study questionnaire. A participant counted as exposed if, within 2 weeks of entering the study, that participant had been in contact with someone who had a PCR-confirmed or clinician-diagnosed COVID-19 case. In the prospective study, mobile phlebotomists collected whole blood, serum and a nasopharyngeal or oropharyngeal swab from each participant. Additional blood draws and questionnaires over an approximately two-month period could optionally be provided by prospective study participants. Prospective study blood samples were shipped either frozen or at room temperature before DNA extraction.

As for this clone: The antigen it binds to is not known. It has no much larger one-base neighbor in the sample; base qualities were not kept.

Recombination connected TRBV3-1 (or the pseudogene TRBV3-2) to TRBJ1-1; no D gene is confidently identified. The TCR comes from a woman aged 25 to 39 who had been exposed to COVID-19. The sample taken for sequencing was PBMCs or T cells enriched from blood (not recorded which). DNA sequence: TGTGCCAGCAGCCAAGGAGGGAACACTGAAGCTTTCTTT. Its translation is CASSQGGNTEAFF.